This TCR beta chain is drawn from a study of spatial heterogeneity in lung cancer. Overall study results and limits: Counts of expanded alpha and beta TCRs within tumors tracked the tumor nonsynonymous mutation count.

About this clonotype: Its antigen is not known.

The germline V and J ends were trimmed by 1 base and 5 bases, with 12 bases remaining between them. This CDR3 comprises 14 residues. The germline CDR1 and CDR2 sequences are PRHDT and FYEKMQ (reference sequence). The time point denotes: sample taken at primary tumor resection. Unsorted whole RNA samples from tumor, nontumor lung or frozen PBMC were sequenced. Each CDR3 protein gets one entry after TCRdb re-called the 5' RACE reads with MiXCR. The data contain around 1,200 distinct CDR3 sequences, about 31% of them singletons. The TCR originated in a male donor with early-stage non-small cell lung cancer. This chain connects TRBV13 to TRBJ2-7; tentative D call: TRBD2 (6 bases). Sample: lung tumor tissue, taken at surgery. The CDR3 region has the DNA TGTGCCAGCAGCTTAGCCACCGGGAGACACGAGCAGTACTTC. Its translation is CASSLATGRHEQYF.